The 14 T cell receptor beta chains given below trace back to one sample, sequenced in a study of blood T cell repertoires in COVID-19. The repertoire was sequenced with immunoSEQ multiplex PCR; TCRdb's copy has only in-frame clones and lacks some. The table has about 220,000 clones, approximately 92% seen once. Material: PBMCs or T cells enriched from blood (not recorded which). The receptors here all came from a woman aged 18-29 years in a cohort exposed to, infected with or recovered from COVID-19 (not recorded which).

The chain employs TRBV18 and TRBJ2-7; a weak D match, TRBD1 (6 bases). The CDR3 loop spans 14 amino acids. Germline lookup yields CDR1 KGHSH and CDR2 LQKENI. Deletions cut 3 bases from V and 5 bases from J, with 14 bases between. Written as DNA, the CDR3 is TGTGCCAGCTCACCGAGGGGGATCGGAGACGAGCAGTACTTC. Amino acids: CASSPRGIGDEQYF.

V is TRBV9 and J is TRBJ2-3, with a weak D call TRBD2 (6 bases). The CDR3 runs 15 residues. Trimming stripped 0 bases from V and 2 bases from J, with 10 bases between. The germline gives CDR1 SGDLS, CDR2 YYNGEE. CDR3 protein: CASSVDVAATDTQYF. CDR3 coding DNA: TGTGCCAGCAGCGTAGATGTAGCGGCCACAGATACGCAGTATTTT.

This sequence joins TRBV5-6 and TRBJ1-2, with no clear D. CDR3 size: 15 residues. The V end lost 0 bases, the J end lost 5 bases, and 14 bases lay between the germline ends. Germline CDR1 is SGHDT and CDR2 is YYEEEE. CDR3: CASSLGASGSYGYTF. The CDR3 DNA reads TGTGCCAGCAGCTTGGGCGCCTCGGGATCTTATGGCTACACCTTC.

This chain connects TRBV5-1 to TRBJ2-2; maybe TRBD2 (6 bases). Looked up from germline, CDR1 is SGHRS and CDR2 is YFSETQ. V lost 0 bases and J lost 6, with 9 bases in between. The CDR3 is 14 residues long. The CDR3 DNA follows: TGCGCCAGCAGCTTGGTACTAGCCCCCGGGGAGCTGTTTTTT. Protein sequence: CASSLVLAPGELFF. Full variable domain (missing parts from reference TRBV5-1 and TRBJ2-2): KAGVTQTPRYLIKTRGQQVTLSCSPISGHRSVSWYQQTPGQGLQFLFEYFSETQRNKGNFPGRFSGRQFSNSRSEMNVSTLELGDSALYLCASSLVLAPGELFFGEGSRLTVL.

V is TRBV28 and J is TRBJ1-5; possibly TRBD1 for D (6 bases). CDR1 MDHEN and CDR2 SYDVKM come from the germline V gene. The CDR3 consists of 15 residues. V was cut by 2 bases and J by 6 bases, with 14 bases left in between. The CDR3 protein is CASSLTGPLTQPQHF. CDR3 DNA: TGTGCCAGCAGTTTAACAGGGCCCCTAACTCAGCCCCAGCATTTT.

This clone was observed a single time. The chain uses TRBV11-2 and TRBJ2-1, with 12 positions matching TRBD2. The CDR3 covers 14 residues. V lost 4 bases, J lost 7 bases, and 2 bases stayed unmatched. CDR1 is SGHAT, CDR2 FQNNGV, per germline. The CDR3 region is CASSSGLAGNEQFF. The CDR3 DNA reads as TGTGCCAGCAGCTCAGGACTAGCGGGAAATGAGCAGTTCTTC.

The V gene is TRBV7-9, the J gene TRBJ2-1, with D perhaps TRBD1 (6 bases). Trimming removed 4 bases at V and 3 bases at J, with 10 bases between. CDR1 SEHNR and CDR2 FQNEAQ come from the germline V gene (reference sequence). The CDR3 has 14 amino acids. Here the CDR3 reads CASSSTGFYNEQFF. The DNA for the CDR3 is TGTGCCAGCAGCTCGACAGGCTTCTACAATGAGCAGTTCTTC.

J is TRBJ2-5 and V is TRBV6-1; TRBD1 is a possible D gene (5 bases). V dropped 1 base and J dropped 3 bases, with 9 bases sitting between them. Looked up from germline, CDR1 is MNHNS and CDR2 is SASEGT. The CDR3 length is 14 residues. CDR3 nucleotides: TGTGCCAGCAGTGAAGGGGTCAGGGAAGAGACCCAGTACTTC. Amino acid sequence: CASSEGVREETQYF.

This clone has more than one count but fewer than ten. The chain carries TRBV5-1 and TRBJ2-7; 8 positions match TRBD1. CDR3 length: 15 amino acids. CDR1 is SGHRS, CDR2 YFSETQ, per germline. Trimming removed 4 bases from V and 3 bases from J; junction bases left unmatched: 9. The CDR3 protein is CASSPVGQGFYEQYF. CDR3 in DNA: TGCGCCAGCAGCCCGGTCGGACAGGGTTTCTACGAGCAGTACTTC.

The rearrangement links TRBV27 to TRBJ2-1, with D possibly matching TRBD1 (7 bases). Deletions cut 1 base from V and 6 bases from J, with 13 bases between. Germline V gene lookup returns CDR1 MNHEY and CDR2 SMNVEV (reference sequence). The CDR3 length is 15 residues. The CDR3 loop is CASSLFRGAPNEQFF. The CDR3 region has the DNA TGTGCCAGCAGTTTATTCAGGGGGGCACCCAATGAGCAGTTCTTC.

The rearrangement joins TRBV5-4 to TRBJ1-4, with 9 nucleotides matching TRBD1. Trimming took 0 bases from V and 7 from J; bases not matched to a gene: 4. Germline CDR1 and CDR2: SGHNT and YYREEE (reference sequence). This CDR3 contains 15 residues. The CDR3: CASSLAGQGSEKLFF. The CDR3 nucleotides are TGTGCCAGCAGCTTGGCTGGACAGGGGAGTGAAAAACTGTTTTTT. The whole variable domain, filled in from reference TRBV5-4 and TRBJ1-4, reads ETGVTQSPTHLIKTRGQQVTLRCSSQSGHNTVSWYQQALGQGPQFIFQYYREEENGRGNFPPRFSGLQFPNYSSELNVNALELDDSALYLCASSLAGQGSEKLFFGSGTQLSVL.

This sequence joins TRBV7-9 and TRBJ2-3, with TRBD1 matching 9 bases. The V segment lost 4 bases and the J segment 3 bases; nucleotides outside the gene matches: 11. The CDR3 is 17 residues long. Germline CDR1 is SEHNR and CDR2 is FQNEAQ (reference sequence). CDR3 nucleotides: TGTGCCAGCAGCTGGACAGGGGACCTGGTGGGTACAGATACGCAGTATTTT. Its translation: CASSWTGDLVGTDTQYF.

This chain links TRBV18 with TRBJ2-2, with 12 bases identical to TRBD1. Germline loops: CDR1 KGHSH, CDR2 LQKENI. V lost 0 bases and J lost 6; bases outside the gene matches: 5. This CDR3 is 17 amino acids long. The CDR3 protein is CASSPPGTGGASGELFF. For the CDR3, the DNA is TGTGCCAGCTCACCACCTGGGACAGGGGGCGCGTCCGGGGAGCTGTTTTTT. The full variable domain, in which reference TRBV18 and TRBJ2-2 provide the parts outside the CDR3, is NAGVMQNPRHLVRRRGQEARLRCSPMKGHSHVYWYRQLPEEGLKFMVYLQKENIIDESGMPKERFSAEFPKEGPSILRIQQVVRGDSAAYFCASSPPGTGGASGELFFGEGSRLTVL.

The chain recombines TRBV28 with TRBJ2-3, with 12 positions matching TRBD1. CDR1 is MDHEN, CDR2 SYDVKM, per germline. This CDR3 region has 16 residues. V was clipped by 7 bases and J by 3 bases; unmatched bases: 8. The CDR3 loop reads CASNKSGQGATDTQYF. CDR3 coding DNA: TGTGCCAGCAACAAGTCGGGACAGGGGGCAACAGATACGCAGTATTTT.